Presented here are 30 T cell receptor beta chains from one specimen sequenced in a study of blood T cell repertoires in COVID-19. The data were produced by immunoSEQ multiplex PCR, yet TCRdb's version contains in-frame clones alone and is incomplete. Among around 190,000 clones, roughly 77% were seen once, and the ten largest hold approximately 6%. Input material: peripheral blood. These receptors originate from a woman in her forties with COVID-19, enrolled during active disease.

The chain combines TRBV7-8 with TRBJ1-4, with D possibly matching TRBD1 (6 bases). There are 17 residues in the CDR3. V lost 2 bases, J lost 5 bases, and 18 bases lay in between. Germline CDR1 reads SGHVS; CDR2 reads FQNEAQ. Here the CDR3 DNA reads TGTGCCAGCAGCTTACCGAACGGGACAATCTTAAATGAAAAACTGTTTTTT. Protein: CASSLPNGTILNEKLFF.

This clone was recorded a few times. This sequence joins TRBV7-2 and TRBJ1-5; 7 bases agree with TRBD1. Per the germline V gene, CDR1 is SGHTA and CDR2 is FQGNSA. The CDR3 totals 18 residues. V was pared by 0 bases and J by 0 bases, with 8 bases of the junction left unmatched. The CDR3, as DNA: TGTGCCAGCAGCTTAGCTGGGCCTTACAGGGGTAGCAATCAGCCCCAGCATTTT. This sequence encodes CASSLAGPYRGSNQPQHF. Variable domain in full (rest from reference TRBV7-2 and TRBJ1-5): GAGVSQSPSNKVTEKGKDVELRCDPISGHTALYWYRQSLGQGLEFLIYFQGNSAPDKSGLPSDRFSAERTGGSVSTLTIQRTQQEDSAVYLCASSLAGPYRGSNQPQHFGDGTRLSIL.

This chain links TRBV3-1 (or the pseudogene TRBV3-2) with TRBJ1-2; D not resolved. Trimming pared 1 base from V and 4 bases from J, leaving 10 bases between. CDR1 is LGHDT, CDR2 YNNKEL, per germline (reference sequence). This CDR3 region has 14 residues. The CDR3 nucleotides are TGTGCCAGCAGCCAAGTACAGAGAACCTATGGCTACACCTTC. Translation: CASSQVQRTYGYTF.

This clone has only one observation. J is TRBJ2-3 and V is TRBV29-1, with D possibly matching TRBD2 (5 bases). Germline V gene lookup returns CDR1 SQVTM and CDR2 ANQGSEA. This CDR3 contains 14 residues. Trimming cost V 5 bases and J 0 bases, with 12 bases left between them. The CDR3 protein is CSVRVAYSTDTQYF. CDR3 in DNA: TGCAGCGTTAGAGTAGCGTACAGCACAGATACGCAGTATTTT.

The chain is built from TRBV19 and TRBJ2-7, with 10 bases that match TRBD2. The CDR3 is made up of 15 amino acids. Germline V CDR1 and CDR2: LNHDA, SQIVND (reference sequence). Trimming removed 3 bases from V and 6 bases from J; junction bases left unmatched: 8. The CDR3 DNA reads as TGTGCCAGTAGTATGTGGCTAGCGGGAGAGGGCGAGCAGTACTTC. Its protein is CASSMWLAGEGEQYF.

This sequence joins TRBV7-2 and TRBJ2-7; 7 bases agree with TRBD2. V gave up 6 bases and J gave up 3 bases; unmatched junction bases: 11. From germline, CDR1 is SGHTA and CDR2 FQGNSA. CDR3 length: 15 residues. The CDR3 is CASRRDLSGFYEQYF. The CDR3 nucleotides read TGTGCCAGCAGGCGGGACCTTAGCGGGTTCTACGAGCAGTACTTC. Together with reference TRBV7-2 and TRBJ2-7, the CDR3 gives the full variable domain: GAGVSQSPSNKVTEKGKDVELRCDPISGHTALYWYRQSLGQGLEFLIYFQGNSAPDKSGLPSDRFSAERTGGSVSTLTIQRTQQEDSAVYLCASRRDLSGFYEQYFGPGTRLTVT.

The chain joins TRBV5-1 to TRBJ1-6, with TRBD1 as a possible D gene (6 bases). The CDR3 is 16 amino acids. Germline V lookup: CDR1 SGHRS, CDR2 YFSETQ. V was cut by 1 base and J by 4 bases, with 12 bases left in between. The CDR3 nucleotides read TGCGCCAGCAGCTTGACAGGACAGCAATATAATTCACCCCTCCACTTT. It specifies CASSLTGQQYNSPLHF.

The CDR3 region is CASSQQGQSNQPQHF. CDR3 in DNA: TGTGCCAGCAGCCAACAGGGGCAAAGCAATCAGCCCCAGCATTTT. The chain joins TRBV2 to TRBJ1-5, with TRBD1 matching over 7 bases. The CDR3 has 15 amino acids. Germline V gene data show CDR1 as SNHLY and CDR2 as FYNNEI. V shed 6 bases and J 1 base; nucleotides not matched to a gene: 6.

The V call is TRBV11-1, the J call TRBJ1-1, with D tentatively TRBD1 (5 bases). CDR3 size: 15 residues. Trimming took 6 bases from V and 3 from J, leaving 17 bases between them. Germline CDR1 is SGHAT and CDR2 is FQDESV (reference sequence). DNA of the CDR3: TGTGCCAGCAGGGCCGGGCAGGCGGGGGACACTGAAGCTTTCTTT. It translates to CASRAGQAGDTEAFF.

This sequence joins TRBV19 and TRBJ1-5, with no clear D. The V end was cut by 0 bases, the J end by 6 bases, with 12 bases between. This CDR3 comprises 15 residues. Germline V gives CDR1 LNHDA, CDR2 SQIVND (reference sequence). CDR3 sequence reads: CASSIDWLSSQPQHF. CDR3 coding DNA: TGTGCCAGTAGTATAGACTGGCTCTCCTCTCAGCCCCAGCATTTT.

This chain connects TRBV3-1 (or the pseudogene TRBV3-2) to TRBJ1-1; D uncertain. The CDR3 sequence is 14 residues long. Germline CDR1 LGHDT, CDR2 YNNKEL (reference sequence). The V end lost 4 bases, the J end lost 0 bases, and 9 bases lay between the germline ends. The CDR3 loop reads CASSLKQLNTEAFF. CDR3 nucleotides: TGTGCCAGCAGCCTAAAACAGTTGAACACTGAAGCTTTCTTT.

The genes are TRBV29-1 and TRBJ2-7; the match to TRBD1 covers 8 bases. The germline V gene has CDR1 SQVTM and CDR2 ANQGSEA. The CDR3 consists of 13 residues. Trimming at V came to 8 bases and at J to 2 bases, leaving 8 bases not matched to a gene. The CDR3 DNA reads TGCAGCACATCGGGACAGGACCCCTACGAGCAGTACTTC. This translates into CSTSGQDPYEQYF.

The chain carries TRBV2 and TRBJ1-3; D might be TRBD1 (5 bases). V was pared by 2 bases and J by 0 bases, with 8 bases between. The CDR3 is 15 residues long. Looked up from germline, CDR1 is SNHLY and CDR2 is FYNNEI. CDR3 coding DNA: TGTGCCAGCAGTGAATTTGACAGCTCTGGAAACACCATATATTTT. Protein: CASSEFDSSGNTIYF.

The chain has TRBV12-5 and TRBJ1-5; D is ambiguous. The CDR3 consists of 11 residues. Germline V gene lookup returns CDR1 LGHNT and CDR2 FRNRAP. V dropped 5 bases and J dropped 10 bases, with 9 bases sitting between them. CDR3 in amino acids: CASGMASPQHF. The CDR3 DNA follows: TGTGCTAGTGGTATGGCTAGCCCCCAGCATTTT.

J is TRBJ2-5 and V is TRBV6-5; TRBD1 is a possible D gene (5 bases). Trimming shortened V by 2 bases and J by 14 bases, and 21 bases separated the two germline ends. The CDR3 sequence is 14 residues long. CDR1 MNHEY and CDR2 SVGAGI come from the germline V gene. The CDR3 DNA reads TGTGCCAGCAGTTACCTGCAGGGTGGGGCTCCAAGCTACTTC. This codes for CASSYLQGGAPSYF.

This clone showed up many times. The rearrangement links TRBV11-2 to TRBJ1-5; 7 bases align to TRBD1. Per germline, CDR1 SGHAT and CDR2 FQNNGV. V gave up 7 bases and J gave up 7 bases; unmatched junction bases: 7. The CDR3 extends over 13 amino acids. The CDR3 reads CASTGTVGQPQHF. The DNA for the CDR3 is TGTGCCAGCACTGGGACAGTAGGACAGCCCCAGCATTTT.

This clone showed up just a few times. The CDR3 DNA is TGCAGCGTTCTCGACGGGAACTATGGCTACACCTTC. Translated, it gives CSVLDGNYGYTF. The V gene is TRBV29-1, the J gene TRBJ1-2; no clear D. The CDR3 totals 12 residues. In germline, CDR1 is SQVTM, CDR2 ANQGSEA. V lost 5 bases and J lost 2, with 9 bases in between. Full variable domain (missing parts from reference TRBV29-1 and TRBJ1-2): SAVISQKPSRDICQRGTSLTIQCQVDSQVTMMFWYRQQPGQSLTLIATANQGSEATYESGFVIDKFPISRPNLTFSTLTVSNMSPEDSSIYLCSVLDGNYGYTFGSGTRLTVV.

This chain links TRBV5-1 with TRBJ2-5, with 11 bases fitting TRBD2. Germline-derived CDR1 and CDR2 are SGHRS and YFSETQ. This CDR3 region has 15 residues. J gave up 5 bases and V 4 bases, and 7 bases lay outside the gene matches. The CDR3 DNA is TGCGCCAGCAGCATGATAGCGGGAGGGCCGGAGACCCAGTACTTC. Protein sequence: CASSMIAGGPETQYF.

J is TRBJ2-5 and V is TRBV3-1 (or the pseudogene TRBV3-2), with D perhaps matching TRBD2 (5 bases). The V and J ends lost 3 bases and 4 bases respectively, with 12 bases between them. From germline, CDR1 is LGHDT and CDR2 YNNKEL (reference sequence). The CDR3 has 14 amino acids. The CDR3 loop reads CASSQLDSGETQYF. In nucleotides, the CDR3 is TGTGCCAGCAGCCAGTTGGACTCCGGAGAGACCCAGTACTTC.

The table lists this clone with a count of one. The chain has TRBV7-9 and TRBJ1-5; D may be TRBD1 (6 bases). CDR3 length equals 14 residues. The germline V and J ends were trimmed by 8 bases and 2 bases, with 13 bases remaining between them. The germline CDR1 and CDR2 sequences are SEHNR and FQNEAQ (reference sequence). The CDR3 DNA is TGTGCCAGCGCGAAAGGGGGAGGCAATCAGCCCCAGCATTTT. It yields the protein CASAKGGGNQPQHF.

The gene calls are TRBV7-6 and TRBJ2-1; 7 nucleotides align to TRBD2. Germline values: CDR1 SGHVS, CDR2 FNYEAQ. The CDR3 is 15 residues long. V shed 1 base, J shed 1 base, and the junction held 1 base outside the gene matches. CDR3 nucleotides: TGTGCCAGCAGCTTAGACGGGGGGTCCTACAATGAGCAGTTCTTC. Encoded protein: CASSLDGGSYNEQFF.

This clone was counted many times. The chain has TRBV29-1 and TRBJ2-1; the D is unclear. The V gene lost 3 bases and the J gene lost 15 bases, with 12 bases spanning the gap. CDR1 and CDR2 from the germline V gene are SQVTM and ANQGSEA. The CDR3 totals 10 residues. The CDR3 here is CSVDHSIGFF. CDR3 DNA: TGCAGCGTTGATCACTCGATCGGGTTCTTC.

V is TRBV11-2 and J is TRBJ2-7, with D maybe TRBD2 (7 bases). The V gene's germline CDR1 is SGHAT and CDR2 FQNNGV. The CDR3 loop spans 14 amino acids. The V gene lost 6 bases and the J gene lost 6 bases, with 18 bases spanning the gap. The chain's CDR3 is CASSPWGGASEQYF. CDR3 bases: TGTGCCAGCAGTCCCTGGGGGGGGGCGTCCGAGCAGTACTTC. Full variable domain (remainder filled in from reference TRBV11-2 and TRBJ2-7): EAGVAQSPRYKIIEKRQSVAFWCNPISGHATLYWYQQILGQGPKLLIQFQNNGVVDDSQLPKDRFSAERLKGVDSTLKIQPAKLEDSAVYLCASSPWGGASEQYFGPGTRLTVT.

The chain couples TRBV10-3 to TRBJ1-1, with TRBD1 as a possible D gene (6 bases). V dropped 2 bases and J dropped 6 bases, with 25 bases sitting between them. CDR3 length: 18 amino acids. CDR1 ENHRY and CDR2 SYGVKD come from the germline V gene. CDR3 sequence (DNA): TGTGCCATCAGTGAGCAGGGGCAGGGGACTACTTTTTTCGCTGAAGCTTTCTTT. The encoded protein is CAISEQGQGTTFFAEAFF.

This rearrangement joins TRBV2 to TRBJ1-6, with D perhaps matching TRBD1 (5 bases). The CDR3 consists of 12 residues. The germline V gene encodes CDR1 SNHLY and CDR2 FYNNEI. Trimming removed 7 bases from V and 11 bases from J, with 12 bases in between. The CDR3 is CASILRVPPLHF. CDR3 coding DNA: TGTGCCAGCATCCTCAGGGTGCCACCCCTCCACTTT.

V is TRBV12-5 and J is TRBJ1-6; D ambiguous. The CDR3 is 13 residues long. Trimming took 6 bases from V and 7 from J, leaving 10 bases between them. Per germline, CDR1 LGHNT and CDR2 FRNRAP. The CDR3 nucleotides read TGTGCTAGTGGCGAACAGACGAATTCACCCCTCCACTTT. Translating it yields CASGEQTNSPLHF. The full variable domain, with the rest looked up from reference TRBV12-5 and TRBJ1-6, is DARVTQTPRHKVTEMGQEVTMRCQPILGHNTVFWYRQTMMQGLELLAYFRNRAPLDDSGMPKDRFSAEMPDATLATLKIQPSEPRDSAVYFCASGEQTNSPLHFGNGTRLTVT.

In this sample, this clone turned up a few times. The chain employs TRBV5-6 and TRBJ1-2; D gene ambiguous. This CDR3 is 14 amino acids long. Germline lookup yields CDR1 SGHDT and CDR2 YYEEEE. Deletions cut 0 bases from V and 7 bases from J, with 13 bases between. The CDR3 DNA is TGTGCCAGCAGCTTGGGGGCAAGACGAAGTGGCTACACCTTC. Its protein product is CASSLGARRSGYTF.

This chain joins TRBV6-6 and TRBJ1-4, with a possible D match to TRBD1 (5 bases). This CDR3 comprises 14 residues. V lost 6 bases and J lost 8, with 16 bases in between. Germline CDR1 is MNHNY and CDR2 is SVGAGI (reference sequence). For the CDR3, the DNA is TGTGCCAGCAGCCCTACAGGAGTTAGCGAAAAACTGTTTTTT. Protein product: CASSPTGVSEKLFF.

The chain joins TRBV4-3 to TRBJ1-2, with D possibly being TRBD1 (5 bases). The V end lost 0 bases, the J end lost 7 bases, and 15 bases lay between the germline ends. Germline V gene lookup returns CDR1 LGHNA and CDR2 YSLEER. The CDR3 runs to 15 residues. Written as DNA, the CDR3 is TGCGCCAGCAGCCAAGATCCTCTGGGGGGACCTGGCTACACCTTC. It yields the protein CASSQDPLGGPGYTF.

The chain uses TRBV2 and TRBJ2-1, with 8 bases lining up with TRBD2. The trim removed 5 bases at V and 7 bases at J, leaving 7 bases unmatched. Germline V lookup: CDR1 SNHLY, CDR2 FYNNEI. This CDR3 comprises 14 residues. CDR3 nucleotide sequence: TGTGCCAGCAGTTTCGGCGGGGGGTGGAATGAGCAGTTCTTC. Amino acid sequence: CASSFGGGWNEQFF.